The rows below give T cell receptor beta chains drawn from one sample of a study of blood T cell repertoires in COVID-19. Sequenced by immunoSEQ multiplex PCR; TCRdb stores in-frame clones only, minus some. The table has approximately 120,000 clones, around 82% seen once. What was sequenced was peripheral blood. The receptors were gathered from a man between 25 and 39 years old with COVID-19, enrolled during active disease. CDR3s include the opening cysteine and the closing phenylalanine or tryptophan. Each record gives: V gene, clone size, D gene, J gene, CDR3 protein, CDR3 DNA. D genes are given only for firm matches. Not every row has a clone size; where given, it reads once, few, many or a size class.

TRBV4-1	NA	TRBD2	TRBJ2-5	CASSSSSGGSKETQYF	TGCGCCAGCAGCTCCTCTAGCGGGGGATCGAAAGAGACCCAGTACTTC
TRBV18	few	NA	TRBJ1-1	CASSPQENTEAFF	TGTGCCAGCTCGCCCCAGGAGAACACTGAAGCTTTCTTT
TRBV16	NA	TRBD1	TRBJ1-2	CASSQSLTGVDYGYTF	TGTGCCAGCAGCCAATCGTTGACAGGGGTTGACTATGGCTACACCTTC
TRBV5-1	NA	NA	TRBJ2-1	CASSWDIRSYNEQFF	TGCGCCAGCAGCTGGGACATTCGCTCCTACAATGAGCAGTTCTTC
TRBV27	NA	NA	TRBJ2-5	CASSFRFRETQYF	TGTGCCAGCAGTTTTCGATTTCGGGAGACCCAGTACTTC
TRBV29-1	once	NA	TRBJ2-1	CSARSRVNEQFF	TGCAGCGCCCGAAGCCGGGTCAATGAGCAGTTCTTC
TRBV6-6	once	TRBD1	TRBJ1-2	CASSDRAYGYTF	TGTGCCAGCAGCGACAGGGCCTATGGCTACACCTTC
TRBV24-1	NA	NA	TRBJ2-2	CATSDFGRAGGELFF	TGTGCCACCAGTGATTTTGGCAGGGCTGGCGGGGAGCTGTTTTTT
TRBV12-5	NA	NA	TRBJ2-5	CASGFVTGKETQYF	TGTGCTAGTGGTTTCGTGACAGGCAAAGAGACCCAGTACTTC
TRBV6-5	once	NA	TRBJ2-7	CASRAPGHRSYEQYF	TGTGCCAGCAGGGCCCCCGGACACCGCTCCTACGAGCAGTACTTC
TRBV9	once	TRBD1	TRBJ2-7	CASSIGQGAIEQYF	TGTGCCAGCAGCATCGGACAGGGGGCGATTGAGCAGTACTTC
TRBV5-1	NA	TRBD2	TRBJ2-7	CASSLEEASGGYEQYF	TGCGCCAGCAGCTTGGAGGAGGCTAGCGGGGGTTACGAGCAGTACTTC
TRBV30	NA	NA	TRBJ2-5	CAWNRVETQYF	TGTGCCTGGAACAGGGTGGAGACCCAGTACTTC
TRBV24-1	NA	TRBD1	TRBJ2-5	CATSDSGGAETQYF	TGTGCCACCAGTGATTCAGGGGGAGCGGAGACCCAGTACTTC
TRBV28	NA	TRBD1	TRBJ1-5	CASRQAYRGSNQPQHF	TGTGCCAGCAGGCAGGCGTACAGGGGAAGCAATCAGCCCCAGCATTTT
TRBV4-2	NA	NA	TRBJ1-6	CASSQDSEPLHF	TGTGCCAGCAGCCAAGATAGTGAGCCCCTCCACTTT
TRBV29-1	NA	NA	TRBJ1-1	CSVEEPGWYTEAFF	TGCAGCGTTGAAGAGCCGGGGTGGTACACTGAAGCTTTCTTT
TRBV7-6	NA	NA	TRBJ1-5	CASSLGEGANQPQHF	TGTGCCAGCAGCTTAGGTGAAGGGGCCAATCAGCCCCAGCATTTT
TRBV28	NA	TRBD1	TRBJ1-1	CASSLTGGNTEAFF	TGTGCCAGCAGTCTAACAGGGGGGAACACTGAAGCTTTCTTT
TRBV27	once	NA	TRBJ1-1	CASSLSSRTEAFF	TGTGCCAGCAGTTTATCGAGCCGCACTGAAGCTTTCTTT
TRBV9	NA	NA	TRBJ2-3	CASSEGQLGTDTQYF	TGTGCCAGCAGCGAAGGACAGTTAGGCACAGATACGCAGTATTTT
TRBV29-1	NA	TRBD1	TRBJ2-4	CSVLQGAKNIQYF	TGCAGCGTTCTACAGGGGGCCAAAAACATTCAGTACTTC
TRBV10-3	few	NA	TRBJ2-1	CAISSGWGNNEQFF	TGTGCCATCAGTTCTGGGTGGGGCAACAATGAGCAGTTCTTC
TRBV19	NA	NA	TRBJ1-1	CASSIGGGTEAFF	TGTGCCAGTAGTATTGGGGGGGGCACTGAAGCTTTCTTT
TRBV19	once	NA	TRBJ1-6	CASSMDSSYNSPLHF	TGTGCCAGTAGTATGGACAGCTCCTATAATTCACCCCTCCACTTT
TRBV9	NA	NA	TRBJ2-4	CASSPRGHGGTKNIQYF	TGTGCCAGCAGCCCCCGGGGCCACGGAGGGACCAAAAACATTCAGTACTTC
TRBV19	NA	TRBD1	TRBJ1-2	CASSTTGGWSYGYTF	TGTGCCAGTAGTACCACAGGGGGATGGAGCTATGGCTACACCTTC
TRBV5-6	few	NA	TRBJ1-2	CASSLGALNYGYTF	TGTGCCAGCAGCTTGGGGGCGTTAAACTATGGCTACACCTTC
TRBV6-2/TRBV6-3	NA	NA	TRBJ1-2	CASSYSRARAGGYTF	TGTGCCAGCAGTTACAGCCGAGCCAGGGCGGGAGGCTACACCTTC
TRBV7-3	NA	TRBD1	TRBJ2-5	CASSTTGVALTLQETQYF	TGTGCCAGCAGCACTACAGGGGTAGCCTTGACCCTTCAAGAGACCCAGTACTTC
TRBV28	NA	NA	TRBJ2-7	CASSLRVYEQYF	TGTGCCAGCAGCCTCCGTGTCTACGAGCAGTACTTC
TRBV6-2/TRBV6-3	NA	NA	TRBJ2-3	CASSYEMGHRSTDTQYF	TGTGCCAGCAGTTACGAAATGGGACACCGATCCACAGATACGCAGTATTTT
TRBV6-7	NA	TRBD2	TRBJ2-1	CASSYPLSGGRYNEQFF	TGTGCCAGCAGTTACCCGTTATCGGGGGGGCGCTACAATGAGCAGTTCTTC
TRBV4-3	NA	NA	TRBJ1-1	CASSQEGRRVRAFF	TGCGCCAGCAGCCAAGAAGGGAGACGGGTGAGAGCTTTCTTT
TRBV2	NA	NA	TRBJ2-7	CASRAGVSYEQYF	TGTGCCAGCAGAGCCGGGGTCTCCTACGAGCAGTACTTC
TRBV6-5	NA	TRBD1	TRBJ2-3	CASTPQGGTDTQYF	TGTGCCAGCACTCCCCAGGGGGGCACAGATACGCAGTATTTT
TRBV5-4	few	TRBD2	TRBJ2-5	CASSYMTSRQETQYF	TGTGCCAGCAGCTATATGACTAGCCGACAAGAGACCCAGTACTTC
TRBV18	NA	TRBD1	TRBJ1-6	CASSQTGTGNSPLHF	TGTGCCAGCTCCCAGACCGGGACAGGGAATTCACCCCTCCACTTT
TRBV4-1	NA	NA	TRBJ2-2	CASSQELAGELFF	TGCGCCAGCAGCCAAGAACTAGCAGGGGAGCTGTTTTTT
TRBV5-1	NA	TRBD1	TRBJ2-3	CASSFPRDRGVTQYF	TGCGCCAGCAGCTTTCCCCGGGACAGGGGAGTGACGCAGTATTTT
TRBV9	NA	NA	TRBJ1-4	CASSVGGTGIDGKLFF	TGTGCCAGCAGCGTCGGGGGGACGGGTATTGACGGAAAACTGTTTTTT
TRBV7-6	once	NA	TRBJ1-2	CASSLESGSNYGYTF	TGTGCCAGCAGCTTAGAGTCAGGTTCAAACTATGGCTACACCTTC
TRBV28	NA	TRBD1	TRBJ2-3	CASSLFGRTGDITTDTQYF	TGTGCCAGCAGCCTCTTCGGGCGGACAGGGGACATAACCACAGATACGCAGTATTTT
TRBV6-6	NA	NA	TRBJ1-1	CASSYSMSGGAEAFF	TGTGCCAGCAGTTACTCGATGTCGGGCGGGGCTGAAGCTTTCTTT
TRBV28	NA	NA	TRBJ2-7	CASSLGGHYEQYF	TGTGCCAGCAGTTTAGGAGGGCACTACGAGCAGTACTTC
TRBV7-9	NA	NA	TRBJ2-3	CASSSGVGAAWDTQYF	TGTGCCAGCAGCTCTGGCGTGGGGGCTGCGTGGGATACGCAGTATTTT
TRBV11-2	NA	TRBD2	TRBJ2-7	CASSLGLGGGEQYF	TGTGCCAGCAGCTTAGGGCTCGGCGGGGGTGAGCAGTACTTC
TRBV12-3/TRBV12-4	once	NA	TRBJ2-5	CASSSVGETQYF	TGTGCCAGCAGTTCAGTCGGGGAGACCCAGTACTTC
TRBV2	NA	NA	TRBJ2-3	CASTADTDTQYF	TGTGCCAGCACAGCGGACACAGATACGCAGTATTTT
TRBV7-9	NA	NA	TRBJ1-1	CASLTGLNTEAFF	TGTGCCAGTCTAACGGGGTTGAACACTGAAGCTTTCTTT
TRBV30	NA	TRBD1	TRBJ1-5	CAWSATPGQGGSASQPQHF	TGTGCCTGGAGCGCGACGCCGGGACAGGGAGGATCGGCCAGCCAGCCCCAGCATTTT
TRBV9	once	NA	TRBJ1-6	CASSLTGSSPLHF	TGTGCCAGCAGCTTAACAGGGAGCTCACCCCTCCACTTT
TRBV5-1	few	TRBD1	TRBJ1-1	CASSLGQGGEITEAFF	TGCGCCAGCAGCTTGGGACAGGGGGGAGAAATCACTGAAGCTTTCTTT
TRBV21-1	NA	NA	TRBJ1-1	CASSSLEDLNTEAFF	TGTGCCAGCAGCTCCCTTGAGGATTTGAACACTGAAGCTTTCTTT
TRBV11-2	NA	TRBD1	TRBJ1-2	CASSSTGGVYGYTF	TGTGCCAGCAGCTCAACAGGGGGGGTCTATGGCTACACCTTC